This T cell receptor (beta chain) appears in the sequencing data of a study of blood T cell repertoires in COVID-19. Study-wide context: The study drew acute and convalescent COVID-19 samples from the United States, Italy and Spain. From T cells, B-cell-depleted T cells, or PBMCs came the material, which was cDNA or gDNA.

The CDR3 sequence is 13 residues long. V dropped 11 bases and J dropped 7 bases, with 17 bases sitting between them. Germline CDR1 and CDR2: MNHEY and SVGAGI. Under the authors' procedure: Estimation of nucleated cell counts was performed using reference gene primer amplification. Measured with immunoSEQ multiplex PCR; TCRdb has only the in-frame clones, and not every one. Clone size and V and J calls were adopted from that table, with D and trimming inferred from the DNA. The table has 300,000 to 450,000 clones, around 84% seen once. The TCR comes from a woman under 30 with acute or convalescent COVID-19. Sequencing was performed on peripheral blood. V usage is TRBV6-5 and J usage is TRBJ1-4; D is perhaps TRBD1 (5 bases). CDR3 DNA: TGTGCCTCTGCCCAGGGAGGATTTGAAAAACTGTTTTTT. Amino acids: CASAQGGFEKLFF.